Detailed here is one TCR beta chain. Trimming left V 0 bases short and J 8 bases short, with 26 bases between. Germline lookup yields CDR1 SGHRS and CDR2 YFSETQ. The CDR3 sequence is 18 residues long. Every subset had its genomic DNA shared out evenly among several immunoSEQ plates. In the authors' workflow: Filtering differed for immunoSEQ, which gave only junction sequences without quality scores. TCRdb's copy holds only in-frame clones and misses some; the assay was immunoSEQ multiplex PCR. D and trimming were read from the DNA, whereas the V and J calls and clone size are those reported in that table. This table holds 1.6 million or so clones, roughly 96% found once. These data come from a study of shared clonotypes between healthy human individuals.

This chain uses TRBV5-1 with TRBJ1-2; maybe TRBD1 (6 bases). The sample was naive CD4+ T cells sorted from blood. Subset: CD45RA+ positively selected. This clonotype was sampled from a man aged 25 to 45 in good health. The CDR3 region is CASSLGSVLTGRIGGYTF. The CDR3 nucleotides are TGCGCCAGCAGCTTGGGTTCCGTCCTGACAGGACGAATTGGGGGCTACACCTTC.